A single sample gave rise to the 9 T cell receptor beta chains below, sequenced in a study of CD8 T cells in Susac syndrome. Reverse transcription of about 0.45 to 1 ug RNA was performed with random hexamers. TCRdb reprocessed the immunoSEQ multiplex PCR reads with MiXCR, giving one entry per CDR3 protein. Of about 120,000 distinct CDR3 sequences in the sample, 94% are singletons; the top ten hold more than 0.09%. The sequenced material came from CD4+ T cells from PBMCs. These receptors were collected from a human donor in good health.

The chain is built from TRBV28 and TRBJ1-1; D gene unclear. CDR1 and CDR2 from the germline V gene are MDHEN and SYDVKM. The CDR3 totals 14 residues. The V gene lost 2 bases and the J gene lost 4 bases, with 11 bases spanning the gap. This CDR3 is CASSLSLVGTEAFF. The DNA of the CDR3 is TGTGCCAGCAGTTTAAGTCTGGTGGGCACTGAAGCTTTCTTT.

The V gene is TRBV5-4, the J gene TRBJ2-1; the match to TRBD2 covers 10 bases. The CDR3 totals 16 residues. Per germline, CDR1 SGHNT and CDR2 YYREEE (reference sequence). The trim removed 3 bases at V and 12 bases at J, leaving 15 bases unmatched. CDR3 region: CASSSPGSGRVHGQFF. Written as DNA, the CDR3 is TGTGCCAGCAGCTCCCCGGGCAGCGGGAGGGTCCACGGGCAGTTCTTC.

This sequence joins TRBV20-1 and TRBJ2-4, with 15 nucleotides matching TRBD2. This CDR3 has 16 residues. Germline V gene data show CDR1 as DFQATT and CDR2 as SNEGSKA (reference sequence). The V segment lost 6 bases and the J segment 3 bases; nucleotides outside the gene matches: 6. The CDR3 sequence is CSAFGLAGGGKNIQYF. CDR3 sequence (DNA): TGCAGTGCCTTCGGACTAGCGGGAGGGGGCAAAAACATTCAGTACTTC.

This clonotype turned up a few times. The chain combines TRBV7-3 with TRBJ2-3; TRBD1 is a possible D gene (6 bases). The CDR3 totals 13 residues. The V gene lost 5 bases and the J gene lost 6 bases, with 12 bases spanning the gap. Germline CDR1 SGHTA, CDR2 FQGTGA. This CDR3 is CASSQGTGDTQYF. The CDR3 bases are TGTGCCAGCAGCCAGGGGACGGGGGATACGCAGTATTTT.

The chain recombines TRBV2 with TRBJ1-4; D is ambiguous. Germline V gene sequence: CDR1 SNHLY, CDR2 FYNNEI. This CDR3 is built from 12 residues. The ends were cut back, 2 bases at V and 8 bases at J, with 6 bases in the middle. In nucleotides, the CDR3 is TGTGCCAGCAGTGAACACAACGAAAAACTGTTTTTT. It codes for CASSEHNEKLFF.

The rearrangement uses TRBV29-1 and TRBJ2-7; 8 bases are shared with TRBD1. The CDR3 is 14 amino acids. Trimming at V came to 0 bases and at J to 4 bases, leaving 5 bases not matched to a gene. Germline lookup yields CDR1 SQVTM and CDR2 ANQGSEA. The CDR3 bases are TGCAGCGTTGAAGATAGGACAGGGATTTACGAGCAGTACTTC. Translated: CSVEDRTGIYEQYF.

This chain uses TRBV19 with TRBJ1-3; D perhaps matches TRBD1 (5 bases). Germline CDR1 and CDR2: LNHDA and SQIVND (reference sequence). The length of the CDR3 is 14 residues. The V end was cut by 10 bases, the J end by 0 bases, with 13 bases between. As DNA, the CDR3 is TGTGCCACCAACAGCGGGGGCTCTGGAAACACCATATATTTT. Residues: CATNSGGSGNTIYF.

The V and J genes are TRBV7-9 and TRBJ1-1, with a possible D match to TRBD1 (5 bases). The V end was cut by 2 bases, the J end by 0 bases, with 7 bases between. The CDR3 runs 14 residues. The germline gives CDR1 SEHNR, CDR2 FQNEAQ (reference sequence). The CDR3 region is CASSLTGVNTEAFF. CDR3 nucleotides: TGTGCCAGCAGCTTAACGGGGGTGAACACTGAAGCTTTCTTT.

The chain uses TRBV6-6 and TRBJ2-3, with D maybe TRBD2 (5 bases). This CDR3 region has 16 residues. Germline V CDR1 and CDR2: MNHNY, SVGAGI (reference sequence). V dropped 2 bases and J dropped 2 bases, with 14 bases sitting between them. CDR3 DNA sequence: TGTGCCAGCAGTTACGAGGGCCCAAGATACACAGATACGCAGTATTTT. This sequence encodes CASSYEGPRYTDTQYF.